This passage covers 20 T cell receptor beta chains from one sample sequenced in a study of blood T cells in healthy people across ages. A second PCR, run for about 6 to 11 cycles, used a sample-barcoded 5' primer plus a J-beta primer mix. TCRdb re-analysed the 5' RACE reads in MiXCR, keeping a single row per CDR3 protein. Of around 1,700,000 distinct CDR3 sequences in the sample, roughly 27% were seen once. Sequenced input: blood. The receptors originated from a woman aged 30 to 39 in good health.

The sample holds a few counts of this clonotype. The chain carries TRBV10-3 and TRBJ1-1, with TRBD1 matching 7 bases. The CDR3 extends over 14 amino acids. The V segment lost 6 bases and the J segment 0 bases; nucleotides outside the gene matches: 4. Germline V gene data show CDR1 as ENHRY and CDR2 as SYGVKD. In nucleotides, the CDR3 is TGTGCCATCAGGCCGGGACAGATGAACACTGAAGCTTTCTTT. Translating it yields CAIRPGQMNTEAFF.

The sample holds many counts of this clonotype. CDR3 in DNA: TGTGCCAGCAGTCCGGTACAACGACAGGGTTTGGAGACCCAGTACTTC. Translated: CASSPVQRQGLETQYF. V is TRBV12-3 or TRBV12-4 and J is TRBJ2-5, with TRBD1 matching 7 bases. The junction had 14 bases not matched to a gene; V was cut back by 5 bases and J by 5 bases. The CDR3 runs 16 residues.

This clonotype came up once. The rearrangement links TRBV7-8 to TRBJ1-5; D is ambiguous. Trimming took off 5 bases at V and 3 bases at J, with 17 bases between the two ends. Germline V gene sequence: CDR1 SGHVS, CDR2 FQNEAQ. The CDR3 sequence is 16 residues long. The CDR3 reads CASSALGGQNNQPQHF. CDR3 nucleotide sequence: TGTGCCAGCAGCGCCCTTGGTGGTCAGAACAATCAGCCCCAGCATTTT.

V gene TRBV3-1 combines with J gene TRBJ2-2, with a tentative D call TRBD2 (6 bases). Trimming removed 4 bases from V and 3 bases from J, with 9 bases in between. Germline assignment: CDR1 LGHDT and CDR2 YNNKEL (reference sequence). There are 14 residues in the CDR3. CDR3 bases: TGTGCCAGCAGCCGGGACTTATACACCGGGGAGCTGTTTTTT. It encodes CASSRDLYTGELFF.

Notes on this clonotype: This could be a read error, since a much larger clone is one nucleotide away. V usage is TRBV15 and J usage is TRBJ2-3; the match to TRBD1 covers 7 bases. The CDR3 runs to 15 residues. From germline, CDR1 is LNHNV and CDR2 YYDKDF (reference sequence). The CDR3 DNA is TGTGCCACCAGCCGCACAGGGGCGAGCACAGATACGCGGTATTTT. Protein sequence: CATSRTGASTDTRYF. The full variable domain, its missing parts supplied by reference TRBV15 and TRBJ2-3, is DAMVIQNPRYQVTQFGKPVTLSCSQTLNHNVMYWYQQKSSQAPKLLFHYYDKDFNNEADTPDNFQSRRPNTSFCFLDIRSPGLGDTAMYLCATSRTGASTDTRYFGPGTRLTVL.

This clonotype was counted only a few times. The chain joins TRBV20-1 to TRBJ2-1; D assignment may be TRBD1 or TRBD2 (5 bases each). V was shortened by 0 bases and J by 4 bases, with 13 bases between the two germline ends. CDR1 and CDR2 (germline): DFQATT, SNEGSKA (reference sequence). The length of the CDR3 is 15 residues. DNA of the CDR3: TGCAGTGCTAGAGATAGCGTGGGGGATTACAATGAGCAGTTCTTC. Amino acid sequence: CSARDSVGDYNEQFF.

The V call is TRBV28, the J call TRBJ1-2; unclear D gene. Germline V gene sequence: CDR1 MDHEN, CDR2 SYDVKM. The CDR3 sequence is 13 residues long. Trimming pared 9 bases from V and 4 bases from J, leaving 15 bases between. The CDR3 DNA reads as TGTGCCAGTAGAAAGACCCAGGCCTATGGCTACACCTTC. Encoded protein: CASRKTQAYGYTF.

This clonotype was counted only a few times. The genes are TRBV5-1 and TRBJ1-2; a weak D match, TRBD1 (5 bases). This CDR3 is built from 12 residues. V was pared by 7 bases and J by 2 bases, with 9 bases between. The germline CDR1 and CDR2 sequences are SGHRS and YFSETQ. As DNA, the CDR3 is TGCGCCAGCGGGGGAGCCAACTATGGCTACACCTTC. Protein: CASGGANYGYTF. Using reference TRBV5-1 and TRBJ1-2 for the parts outside the CDR3, the full variable domain is KAGVTQTPRYLIKTRGQQVTLSCSPISGHRSVSWYQQTPGQGLQFLFEYFSETQRNKGNFPGRFSGRQFSNSRSEMNVSTLELGDSALYLCASGGANYGYTFGSGTRLTVV.

The rearrangement links TRBV6-2 or TRBV6-3 to TRBJ2-1; D unclear. Germline V gene data show CDR1 as MNHEY and CDR2 as SVGEGT. V was cut by 5 bases and J by 10 bases, with 9 bases left in between. The CDR3 extends over 11 amino acids. DNA of the CDR3: TGTGCCAGCAGTACAGCATACGAGCAGTTCTTC. Residues: CASSTAYEQFF.

The genes are TRBV20-1 and TRBJ2-4; D not resolved. The end of the DNA aligns better with TRBJ2-7, so the J call may be wrong. Looked up from germline, CDR1 is DFQATT and CDR2 is SNEGSKA (reference sequence). The CDR3 length is 13 residues. In nucleotides, the CDR3 is TGCAGTGCTTCGACCAGCGAACCCTACGAGCAGTACTTC. Translating it yields CSASTSEPYEQYF.

Comments on this clonotype: At one of its ends the junction is not consistent with the germline gene, which may arise from a read error. V and J are TRBV6-6 and TRBJ2-7, with TRBD1 identical over 9 bases. From germline, CDR1 is MNHNY and CDR2 SVGAGI (reference sequence). The CDR3 runs 14 residues. The CDR3 here is CASSWGQGAYVQYF. The CDR3 DNA is TGTGCCAGCAGTTGGGGACAGGGTGCCTACGTGCAGTACTTC.

This clonotype was found a few times. The rearrangement uses TRBV7-2 and TRBJ1-2, with a possible D match to TRBD1 (5 bases). The CDR3 runs 14 residues. Germline CDR1 is SGHTA and CDR2 is FQGNSA. The V gene lost 2 bases and the J gene lost 4 bases, with 11 bases spanning the gap. The CDR3 reads CASSLMEGPYGYTF. The CDR3 bases are TGTGCCAGCAGCTTAATGGAGGGGCCCTATGGCTACACCTTC.

This clonotype was seen a handful of times. The chain has TRBV6-2 or TRBV6-3 and TRBJ1-4; 9 nucleotides line up with TRBD1. Germline V CDR1 and CDR2: MNHEY, SVGEGT. This CDR3 has 13 residues. Trimming cost V 4 bases and J 13 bases; bases outside gene matches: 7. CDR3 nucleotide sequence: TGTGCCAGCAGTTGGCGACAGGGGGAGAGACTGTTTTTT. Translated: CASSWRQGERLFF.

This clonotype was detected only a few times. The chain's CDR3 is CASSLGLQGPYEQYF. CDR3 sequence (DNA): TGTGCCAGCAGCTTAGGTCTGCAAGGCCCCTACGAGCAGTACTTC. The chain combines TRBV7-2 with TRBJ2-7; no reliable D call. This CDR3 has 15 residues. Trimming pared 1 base from V and 2 bases from J, leaving 12 bases between. Germline loops: CDR1 SGHTA, CDR2 FQGNSA.

The V and J genes are TRBV29-1 and TRBJ2-1; TRBD1 might be the D (5 bases). Matching the DNA end better, TRBJ2-7 makes the J call doubtful. This CDR3 comprises 13 residues. Germline V gene sequence: CDR1 SQVTM, CDR2 ANQGSEA. CDR3 nucleotide sequence: TGCAGCGTCGCCGAACAGGATTCCAATGAGCAGTACTTC. This gives the protein CSVAEQDSNEQYF.

The chain links TRBV12-3 or TRBV12-4 to TRBJ2-3; 12 nucleotides agree with TRBD2. The CDR3 sequence is 15 residues long. After removal of 5 bases from V and 5 bases from J, the junction contained 5 bases not matched to a gene. CDR3 protein: CASSQWTSGKDTQYF. Here the CDR3 DNA reads TGTGCCAGCAGTCAGTGGACTAGCGGGAAAGATACGCAGTATTTT.

J is TRBJ2-1 and V is TRBV5-4, with a weak D call TRBD2 (6 bases). Trimming removed 4 bases from V and 10 bases from J, with 27 bases in between. CDR1 is SGHNT and CDR2 is YYREEE in the germline V gene (reference sequence). The CDR3 extends over 17 amino acids. CDR3 sequence reads: CASSGPGGSGVVYEQFF. CDR3 nucleotide sequence: TGTGCCAGCAGCGGACCCGGGGGATCGGGAGTTGTTTACGAGCAGTTCTTC. Variable domain in full (rest from reference TRBV5-4 and TRBJ2-1): ETGVTQSPTHLIKTRGQQVTLRCSSQSGHNTVSWYQQALGQGPQFIFQYYREEENGRGNFPPRFSGLQFPNYSSELNVNALELDDSALYLCASSGPGGSGVVYEQFFGPGTRLTVL.

This clonotype was found many times. The rearrangement uses TRBV7-2 and TRBJ2-7; weak D call: TRBD2 (5 bases). The germline gives CDR1 SGHTA, CDR2 FQGNSA. The CDR3 runs 14 residues. Trimming removed 5 bases at V and 6 bases at J, with 17 bases between. In DNA, the CDR3 is TGTGCCAGCAGCCAAATGACTACCTTTGGCGAGCAGTACTTC. Protein product: CASSQMTTFGEQYF.

A note on this clonotype: A much larger clone differs from this one at a single base, so this may be a read error. The chain combines TRBV29-1 with TRBJ2-3; TRBD2 agrees at 11 bases. This CDR3 contains 17 residues. The germline V gene encodes CDR1 SQVTM and CDR2 ANQGSEA. In nucleotides, the CDR3 is TGCGGCGTTGGGCCACCTCTAGCGGGGGGAAACACAGATACGCAGTATTTT. It specifies CGVGPPLAGGNTDTQYF.

The table lists this clonotype with many counts. The J gene is TRBJ2-7, the V gene TRBV6-5; D call uncertain. There are 13 residues in the CDR3. Deletions cut 5 bases from V and 4 bases from J, with 12 bases between. Germline CDR1 reads MNHEY; CDR2 reads SVGAGI. CDR3 coding DNA: TGTGCCAGCAGTAGCCTTTCGAATTACGAGCAGTACTTC. Protein product: CASSSLSNYEQYF.